The entry below gives a single TCR beta chain sequence along with its context. CDR3 size: 15 residues. CDR1 is SGHNT and CDR2 is YYREEE in the germline V gene (reference sequence). V was shortened by 2 bases and J by 2 bases, with 8 bases between the two germline ends. An immunoSEQ assay, version v3.0, was performed at survey level. TCRdb keeps only in-frame clones here, not all; method: immunoSEQ multiplex PCR. The repertoire holds 29,000 or so clones, with approximately 94% as singletons. The data belong to a study of long-term antiretroviral therapy in people with HIV. Sequenced here: unsorted PBMCs, sampled about 7.4 years after starting antiretroviral therapy. This chain joins TRBV5-4 and TRBJ2-6, with D tentatively TRBD2 (5 bases). The receptor was isolated from a man aged 50-60 years with HIV. The chain's CDR3 is CASSLGGPGANVLTF. CDR3 coding DNA: TGTGCCAGCAGCTTAGGAGGTCCTGGGGCCAACGTCCTGACTTTC.